Sequencing of this T cell receptor (beta chain) was carried out in a study of T-cell memory formation after mild COVID-19. Overall study context: Largely, the TCR clusters proved donor specific.

MiXCR was run by TCRdb on the 5' RACE reads, yielding one entry per CDR3 protein. The profile shows about 190,000 distinct CDR3 sequences, approximately 20% of them singletons. CDR3 size: 15 residues. Germline CDR1 is SGHTA and CDR2 is FQGTGA. V was clipped by 2 bases and J by 5 bases, with 13 bases between them. To note about this clonotype: Its cognate antigen is unknown.

Study-level findings and limits: The study found balanced CD4/CD8 in clones contracting day 15 to 85 and a CD4+ lean in later expanders.

The V and J genes are TRBV7-3 and TRBJ2-1; D could derive from TRBD1 or TRBD2 (5 bases each). The material sequenced was PBMCs or a T cell subset sorted from them (not recorded which). The sequence was obtained from an adult woman who had mild COVID-19 (a few samples of this study predate the infection). Cell type and time point are not known. The CDR3 DNA follows: TGTGCCAGCAGCTTAGATCTCGGGGCGCACAATGAGCAGTTCTTC. This sequence encodes CASSLDLGAHNEQFF.